Listed below are T cell receptor beta chains from one sample, sequenced in a study of T cell repertoires in cytomegalovirus infection. TCRdb used MiXCR to reprocess the reads, holding one entry per CDR3 protein. The top ten hold 8% of the sample, which has some 600,000 distinct CDR3 sequences, more than 20% seen once. The sample comprised CD8+ T cells from PBMCs. All receptors come from a human donor in good health (CMV status not recorded). Some clones in this sample may be carry-over from other donors' samples. The CDR3 runs from the conserved cysteine through the conserved F or W. The D gene is left open where the match is weak. Clone size is shown for a subset of rows, as once, few, many or a class of expanded clone.

>TRBJ2-3|-|-|TRBV29-1
TGCAGCGTTGGGGACCGAGGGGCTAAGGGGGATACGCAGTATTTT
CSVGDRGAKGDTQYF
>TRBJ2-1|-|TRBD2|TRBV6-5
TGTGCCAGCAGTTACCCGACTAGCGGGGGGGCCCGGAATGAGCAGTTCTTC
CASSYPTSGGARNEQFF
>TRBJ2-2|few|TRBD2|TRBV27
TGTGCCAGCAGTAGCGGGGGGGCTCTTACCGGGGAGCTGTTTTTT
CASSSGGALTGELFF
>TRBJ2-7|many|TRBD2|TRBV7-8
TGTGCCAGCAAACAGACTAGCGGCTTCTCCTACGAGCAGTACTTC
CASKQTSGFSYEQYF
>TRBJ2-2|few|TRBD2|TRBV6-4
TGTGCCAGCAGTGAAGCGGGGGGGCCGAACACCGGGGAGCTGTTTTTT
CASSEAGGPNTGELFF
>TRBJ2-5|many|-|TRBV11-2
TGTGCCAGCAGCCCCCCGGGACGGACCCAAGAGACCCAGTACTTC
CASSPPGRTQETQYF
>TRBJ2-7|many|TRBD2|TRBV28
TGTGCCAGCAGTTTAAGGAGGGGGACTAGCGGGGGTTTTACCTACGAGCAGTACTTC
CASSLRRGTSGGFTYEQYF
>TRBJ1-4|few|TRBD1|TRBV20-1
TGCAGTGCTAGAGGGTGGGACAGAACTAATGAAAAACTGTTTTTT
CSARGWDRTNEKLFF
>TRBJ2-7|many|TRBD1|TRBV2
TGTGCCAGCAGGGACAGGACCGACGAGCAGTACTTC
CASRDRTDEQYF
>TRBJ1-1|-|-|TRBV20-1
TGCAGTCCTAGGGTGAACACTGAAGCTTTCTTT
CSPRVNTEAFF
>TRBJ2-2|few|TRBD2|TRBV2
TGTGCCAGCAGGGGCGTAGCGGGGGATAACACCGGGGAGCTGTTTTTT
CASRGVAGDNTGELFF
>TRBJ1-5|-|TRBD1|TRBV20-1
TGCAGTGCTTATTCAGGGGGCGGCAATCAGCCCCAGCATTTT
CSAYSGGGNQPQHF
>TRBJ2-1|-|-|TRBV7-9
TGTGCCAGCAGCTTAACGGGACTTCGGAATGAGCAGTTCTTC
CASSLTGLRNEQFF
>TRBJ1-1|-|-|TRBV28
TGTGCCAGCAGTTACAGCCGGGGCATACTTACTGAAGCTTTCTTT
CASSYSRGILTEAFF
>TRBJ2-1|-|TRBD1|TRBV12-3/TRBV12-4
TGTGCCAGCAGTTACATCTGGACAGGGTTTGGTAATGAGCAGTTCTTC
CASSYIWTGFGNEQFF
>TRBJ2-5|-|TRBD2|TRBV5-1
TGCGCCAGCAGCTTGACGGGACTAGCGGGTGCTGAAGAGACCCAGTACTTC
CASSLTGLAGAEETQYF
>TRBJ2-1|-|-|TRBV20-1
TGCAGTGCTAGTGAAGCGGGTGAACCCTACAATGAGCAGTTCTTC
CSASEAGEPYNEQFF
>TRBJ2-5|few|-|TRBV7-3
TGTGCCAGCAGCTACGACAGTCAAGAGACCCAGTACTTC
CASSYDSQETQYF
>TRBJ2-7|many|TRBD2|TRBV7-6
TGTGCCAGCAGCCCTAGACTAGCGGACTCCTACGAGCAGTACTTC
CASSPRLADSYEQYF
>TRBJ2-6|-|-|TRBV29-1
TGCAGCGTCCCTGACAGGTTGACCTCTGGGGCCAACGTCCTGACTTTC
CSVPDRLTSGANVLTF
>TRBJ1-2|few|-|TRBV20-1
TGCAGTGCTAGAGGGCAGCAGGGAGATAGGGACTATGGCTACACCTTC
CSARGQQGDRDYGYTF
>TRBJ2-2|-|-|TRBV24-1
TGTGCCACCAGTGATCCCCTCCCGTCCGGGGAGCTGTTTTTT
CATSDPLPSGELFF
>TRBJ1-1|-|-|TRBV6-6
TGTGCCACCCTCACCGGGGGGGGGAGGACCACTGAAGCTTTCTTT
CATLTGGGRTTEAFF
>TRBJ2-3|-|TRBD1|TRBV7-9
TGTGCCAGCAGTTCCAGCGTAGACAGGGACCCCACAGATACGCAGTATTTT
CASSSSVDRDPTDTQYF
>TRBJ2-1|few|-|TRBV5-1
TGCGCCAGCAGCAAAGACTCCCCTATAAACAATGAGCAGTTCTTC
CASSKDSPINNEQFF
>TRBJ2-2|many|-|TRBV7-9
TGTGCCAGCAGCTTAACGAGACTAGGAGGGAAGAACACCGGGGAGCTGTTTTTT
CASSLTRLGGKNTGELFF
>TRBJ2-1|-|TRBD1|TRBV23-1
TGCGCCAGCAGTATGGGACAGGCGGCCTACAATGAGCAGTTCTTC
CASSMGQAAYNEQFF
>TRBJ1-1|few|-|TRBV28
TGTGCCAGCAGCCCGGACGGCCGGGGGGCTTTCTTT
CASSPDGRGAFF
>TRBJ1-6|-|-|TRBV6-5
TGTGCCAGCAGCACCCCGGGGGGTGGCAGTTCACCCCTCCACTTT
CASSTPGGGSSPLHF
>TRBJ2-3|-|TRBD2|TRBV4-3
TGCGCCAGCAGCCAGGATGAGACTAGCGGACTTAGCACAGATACGCAGTATTTT
CASSQDETSGLSTDTQYF
>TRBJ1-2|once|TRBD1|TRBV20-1
TGCAGTGCTAGAGTAACAGGGGCGGACTATGGCTACACCTTC
CSARVTGADYGYTF
>TRBJ1-2|few|TRBD1|TRBV7-8
TGTGCCAGCAGCTCTCGGGGCAGGGGGCATGGCTACACCTTC
CASSSRGRGHGYTF
>TRBJ2-1|many|TRBD1|TRBV11-2
TGTGCCAGCAGCTTAGAGAGGACAGGGCTGGATGAGCAGTTCTTC
CASSLERTGLDEQFF
>TRBJ2-6|once|-|TRBV27
TGTGCCAACAGTTTCATAATGACGGCTGGGGCCAACGTCCTGACTTTC
CANSFIMTAGANVLTF
>TRBJ2-7|once|TRBD1|TRBV27
TGTGCCAGCAGTTTATCAGGACAGGGAGTCCACGAGCAGTACTTC
CASSLSGQGVHEQYF
>TRBJ1-1|many|-|TRBV28
TGTGCCAGCAGCTTATTACAGGGTTTGGAAGACTTCTTT
CASSLLQGLEDFF
>TRBJ1-3|-|-|TRBV6-5
TGTGCCAGCAGTTACGGGGACCACCGCACCGACACCATATATTTT
CASSYGDHRTDTIYF
>TRBJ1-2|-|-|TRBV7-8
TGTGCCAGCAGCCCCCGTGGTTACCAATCCCACTATGGCTACACCTTC
CASSPRGYQSHYGYTF
>TRBJ1-6|few|-|TRBV2
TGTGCCAGCAGTGACCGACAACAGCTGGGATCACCCCTCCACTTT
CASSDRQQLGSPLHF
>TRBJ1-1|few|-|TRBV7-6
TGTGCCAGCAGCTTAGATGACAGCTGGGGGACTGAAGCTTTCTTT
CASSLDDSWGTEAFF
>TRBJ2-7|-|-|TRBV2
TGTGCCAGCCGATGGGAAAAGGGCGACTACGAGCAGTACTTC
CASRWEKGDYEQYF
>TRBJ1-1|many|-|TRBV7-9
TGTGCCAGCAGCCCCCCGGGTGAGTTGGAAGCTTTCTTT
CASSPPGELEAFF
>TRBJ1-4|-|TRBD1|TRBV7-9
TGTGCCAGCACTTCCGGGACAGAAGATGGAAAACTGTTTTTT
CASTSGTEDGKLFF
>TRBJ2-7|few|-|TRBV29-1
TGCAGCGTCCTAACCGGGTACCCCTACGAGCAGTACTTC
CSVLTGYPYEQYF
>TRBJ1-1|-|-|TRBV7-9
TGTGCCAGCAGCTTATTTCAGGCCGAAGCTTTCTTT
CASSLFQAEAFF
>TRBJ1-1|few|TRBD1|TRBV19
TGTGCCAGTACCCCGGACAGGGTCACTGAAGCTTTCTTT
CASTPDRVTEAFF
>TRBJ2-7|-|-|TRBV14
TGTGCCAGCAGTTCCGGGGGGCCGGACGAGCAGTACTTC
CASSSGGPDEQYF